This T cell receptor beta chain was obtained from a study of CD8+ T cells in alopecia areata. This CDR3 is 14 amino acids long. V lost 6 bases, J lost 5 bases, and 14 bases lay in between. Germline-derived CDR1 and CDR2 are MNHEY and SMNVEV (reference sequence). Study observations and caveats: Scalp lesions, especially in alopecia totalis/universalis, had higher clonality than normal scalp.

It was cDNA, reverse transcribed from extracted RNA, that served as the sequencing template. The assay was immunoSEQ multiplex PCR, and TCRdb's table has in-frame clones only and misses some. This table has 120,000 or so clones, around 48% appearing once. Turning to this clone: As yet, its antigen is unknown.

The gene calls are TRBV27 and TRBJ1-5; maybe TRBD1 (6 bases). The TCR sequence derives from a human donor with alopecia areata. Sequencing used NKG2D-low CD8+ T cells sorted from blood. The CDR3 reads CASRPAGDHQPQHF. The CDR3 nucleotides are TGTGCCAGCAGGCCTGCAGGGGATCATCAGCCCCAGCATTTT.